This is a list of T cell receptor beta chains from one sample in a study of graft-versus-host responses after intestinal transplantation. The data were produced by immunoSEQ multiplex PCR, yet TCRdb's version contains in-frame clones alone and is incomplete. Of 95,000 to 110,000 clones listed, roughly 86% were seen once; the top ten hold less than 0.8%. Their antigens are not known. Sequencing was performed on unstimulated CD4+ T cells sorted from spleen or lymph node cells, taken before transplant. The receptor set was obtained from a human donor who was the organ donor for an intestinal transplant. Both conserved end residues are part of each CDR3. D genes are given only for firm matches. Only part of the rows carry a size: once, few, many, or a class if the clone is expanded.

v_call	d_call	clone_size	j_call	cdr3_nt	cdr3_aa
TRBV28	.	.	TRBJ1-5	TGTGCCAGCAGTTTTCGACGGAGTCATCAGCCCCAGCATTTT	CASSFRRSHQPQHF
TRBV29-1	.	once	TRBJ1-1	TGCAGCGTTGATCAAGGGGTAGCTTTCTTT	CSVDQGVAFF
TRBV6-6	TRBD1	.	TRBJ1-2	TGTGCCAGCAGTTACGGACAGGGGGCTAACTATGGCTACACCTTC	CASSYGQGANYGYTF
TRBV2	TRBD2	.	TRBJ2-4	TGTGCCAGCAGTACCCGATTGGGGGGGATTCAGTACTTC	CASSTRLGGIQYF
TRBV9	.	once	TRBJ2-2	TGTGCCAGCAGCGTAGTCGGCACCGGGGAGCTGTTTTTT	CASSVVGTGELFF
TRBV7-2	.	once	TRBJ1-6	TGTGCCAGCAGCTTAGCAGGTGGGGTAAAGGCCATAGGTTCACCCCTCCACTTT	CASSLAGGVKAIGSPLHF
TRBV5-1	TRBD2	.	TRBJ2-5	TGCGCCAGCAGCTTGTATAGCGGGAGGGCCTCGGCCGAGACCCAGTACTTC	CASSLYSGRASAETQYF
TRBV7-9	.	.	TRBJ1-2	TGTGCCAGCACCTTGGGGCAGGGTGAGGGCTACACCTTC	CASTLGQGEGYTF
TRBV10-2	.	.	TRBJ1-3	TGCGCCAGCAGTGATAGGCGACGGGGATCTGGAAACACCATATATTTT	CASSDRRRGSGNTIYF
TRBV29-1	.	.	TRBJ2-7	TGCAGCGCCTCGTCGACAGGACACTCCTACGAGCAGTACTTC	CSASSTGHSYEQYF
TRBV6-5	.	.	TRBJ1-4	TGTGCCAGCAGACGTGACCAGGGGCGAGAAAAACTGTTTTTT	CASRRDQGREKLFF
TRBV9	TRBD2	.	TRBJ2-2	TGTGCCAGCAGCTTTACCGGGACTACGAACACCGGGGAGCTGTTTTTT	CASSFTGTTNTGELFF
TRBV5-6	TRBD1	once	TRBJ1-2	TGTGCCAGCAGCTTGTGGACAGGGGGCTACACCTTC	CASSLWTGGYTF
TRBV6-5	TRBD1	many	TRBJ1-2	TGTGCCAGCAGTTCCACAGGGGGCAGGGGGGGCTACACCTTC	CASSSTGGRGGYTF
TRBV2	.	.	TRBJ1-5	TGTGCCAGCAGTGGATCAGGGGCGTTGGGTCAGCCCCAGCATTTT	CASSGSGALGQPQHF
TRBV30	.	.	TRBJ1-5	TGTGCCTGGAGTCGGGACCTTAATCAGCCCCAGCATTTT	CAWSRDLNQPQHF
TRBV6-1	.	.	TRBJ1-2	TGTGCCAGCAGGAAGACGGGGGGTCGCTATGGCTACACCTTC	CASRKTGGRYGYTF
TRBV5-1	TRBD2	.	TRBJ2-3	TGCGCCAGCAGCTTGAGAACTAGCGGGAGGGCCCTCACAGATACGCAGTATTTT	CASSLRTSGRALTDTQYF
TRBV20-1	.	.	TRBJ2-1	TGCAGTGCTAGGACTAGAGTGGAGCAGTTCTTC	CSARTRVEQFF
TRBV30	TRBD2	once	TRBJ2-3	TGTGCCTGGGTCCTAGCGGGAATAAGGACCACAGATACGCAGTATTTT	CAWVLAGIRTTDTQYF
TRBV4-1	.	.	TRBJ1-6	TGCGCCAGCAGCCAAGCGGAAATGGGGAATTCACCCCTCCACTTT	CASSQAEMGNSPLHF
TRBV19	TRBD2	.	TRBJ2-2	TGTGCCAGTAGTACGCTAGCGGGAACGACAACCCGCGGGGAGCTGTTTTTT	CASSTLAGTTTRGELFF
TRBV30	.	.	TRBJ2-3	TGTGCCTGGATTGATGGCACAGATACGCAGTATTTT	CAWIDGTDTQYF
TRBV7-2	.	.	TRBJ1-2	TGTGCCAGCAGCTTAGGAGGCGGCATGGTCTATGGCTACACCTTC	CASSLGGGMVYGYTF
TRBV12-5	TRBD1	.	TRBJ2-1	TGTGCTAGTGGTTGGACGGGACAGACCACAGGGAATGAGCAGTTCTTC	CASGWTGQTTGNEQFF
TRBV27	TRBD1	.	TRBJ1-1	TGTGCCAGCAGTATACAACCTCACAGGGGGCAAGGCACTGAAGCTTTCTTT	CASSIQPHRGQGTEAFF
TRBV7-2	TRBD1	few	TRBJ2-2	TGTGCCAGCAGCTTATGGGACAGGGTAGCCGGGGAGCTGTTTTTT	CASSLWDRVAGELFF
TRBV7-2	.	.	TRBJ1-1	TGTGCCAGCAGCTTAGCGGGGGTGACTGAAGCTTTCTTT	CASSLAGVTEAFF
TRBV2	TRBD2	medium-sized	TRBJ2-7	TGTGCCAGCGAATTAGCGGGGGAGCAGTACTTC	CASELAGEQYF
TRBV6-6	TRBD1	few	TRBJ2-1	TGTGCCAGCAGCCGCCCGGGACAGGGAACAAATGAGCAGTTCTTC	CASSRPGQGTNEQFF
TRBV7-9	.	.	TRBJ1-6	TGTGCCAGCAGCTTAGCGGCAGGCAATTCACCCCTCCACTTT	CASSLAAGNSPLHF
TRBV7-9	.	.	TRBJ2-7	TGTGCCAGCAGCTTAGTGGGTGCCACTTATCAGGCGTACGAGCAGTACTTC	CASSLVGATYQAYEQYF
TRBV7-2	TRBD1	.	TRBJ2-7	TGTGCCAGCAGCTTATCAGGGGGCTCCGCCTACGAGCAGTACTTC	CASSLSGGSAYEQYF
TRBV6-1	TRBD1	once	TRBJ1-2	TGTGCCAGCAGTCCGGCGACAGGGATTCTCTACACCTTC	CASSPATGILYTF
TRBV6-5	.	.	TRBJ1-1	TGTGCCAGCAGTCTAGGGGGGCACCGCGAAGCTTTCTTT	CASSLGGHREAFF
TRBV20-1	.	once	TRBJ1-1	TGCAGCATGACAGAGAACACTGAAGCTTTCTTT	CSMTENTEAFF
TRBV6-1	TRBD1	medium-sized	TRBJ1-4	TGTGCCAGCAGTGAGGACCGGGACAGAGGAGAAAAACTGTTTTTT	CASSEDRDRGEKLFF
TRBV6-1	TRBD1	few	TRBJ2-3	TGTGCCAGCAGTCCCGGACAGGGGCGCACAGATACGCAGTATTTT	CASSPGQGRTDTQYF
TRBV6-6	.	.	TRBJ1-1	TGTGCCAGCAGTTACAGCGGAGTGGGACGAGCTGAAGCTTTCTTT	CASSYSGVGRAEAFF
TRBV10-1	TRBD2	.	TRBJ2-1	TGCGCCAGCAGTGAGCCCTCTACTAGCGGGAGACGGCAGTTCTTC	CASSEPSTSGRRQFF
TRBV20-1	.	.	TRBJ2-5	TGCAGTGCCAGAAACCAAGAGACCCAGTACTTC	CSARNQETQYF
TRBV5-1	.	few	TRBJ2-3	TGCGCCAGCAGCTTGTTTGGGCGGGGTGGTACAGATACGCAGTATTTT	CASSLFGRGGTDTQYF
TRBV6-5	TRBD1	.	TRBJ1-1	TGTGCCAGCACCGGACCGACAGGGGATGAAGCTTTCTTT	CASTGPTGDEAFF
TRBV6-1	.	.	TRBJ1-5	TGTGCCAGCAGTGAGACAGCTAGCAATCAGCCCCAGCATTTT	CASSETASNQPQHF
TRBV7-2	.	.	TRBJ1-2	TGTGCCAGCAGCTTAGTAGGTTCTACAGTAGATGGCTACACCTTC	CASSLVGSTVDGYTF
TRBV29-1	.	once	TRBJ2-3	TGCAGCGTTTCCCCGGGGATGCGCCGCCTCACAGATACGCAGTATTTT	CSVSPGMRRLTDTQYF
TRBV5-1	.	.	TRBJ2-2	TGCGCCAGCAGCTTTTCAGAAGTGACCTCCGCCCGGGGGGAGCTGTTTTTT	CASSFSEVTSARGELFF
TRBV9	TRBD1	once	TRBJ1-2	TGTGCCAGAGGACAGGTGGGACACCAACTAAACTATGGCTACACCTTC	CARGQVGHQLNYGYTF
TRBV11-3	.	.	TRBJ2-5	TGTGCCAGCAGCTTAGAGGCGTGGGACGCCGTGGGAGAGACCCAGTACTTC	CASSLEAWDAVGETQYF
TRBV28	TRBD1	.	TRBJ1-5	TGTGCCAGCAGTTCGGGACAGGGCAATCAGCCCCAGCATTTT	CASSSGQGNQPQHF
TRBV7-3	.	.	TRBJ2-3	TGTGCCAGCAGCGTCAGTATCACAGATACGCAGTATTTT	CASSVSITDTQYF
TRBV5-1	.	.	TRBJ1-1	TGCGCCAGCAGCTTGAAAAAAACAGGGTTCATGAACACTGAAGCTTTCTTT	CASSLKKTGFMNTEAFF
TRBV7-3	TRBD2	.	TRBJ2-3	TGTGCCAGCAGCTCCAGCGGGAGTTATTTTGATACGCAGTATTTT	CASSSSGSYFDTQYF
TRBV5-1	.	.	TRBJ1-4	TGCGCCAGCAGCTTGGCACAGGGTAAAGAAAAACTGTTTTTT	CASSLAQGKEKLFF
TRBV4-1	TRBD1	once	TRBJ1-4	TGCGCCAGCAGCGCGGGACAGGGGCCTCGTAATGAAAAACTGTTTTTT	CASSAGQGPRNEKLFF